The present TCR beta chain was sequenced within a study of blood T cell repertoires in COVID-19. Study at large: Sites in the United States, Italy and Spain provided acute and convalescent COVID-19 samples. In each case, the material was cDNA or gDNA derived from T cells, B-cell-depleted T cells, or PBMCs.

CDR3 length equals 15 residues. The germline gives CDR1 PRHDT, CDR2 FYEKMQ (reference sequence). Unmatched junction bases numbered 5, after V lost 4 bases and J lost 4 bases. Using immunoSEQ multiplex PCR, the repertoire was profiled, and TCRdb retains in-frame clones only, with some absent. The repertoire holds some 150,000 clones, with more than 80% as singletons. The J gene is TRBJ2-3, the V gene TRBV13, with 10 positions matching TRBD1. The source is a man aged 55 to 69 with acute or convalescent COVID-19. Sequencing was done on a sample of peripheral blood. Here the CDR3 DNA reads TGTGCCAGCAGCTCCCGGACAGGGGGATCAGATACGCAGTATTTT. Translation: CASSSRTGGSDTQYF.